This paragraph covers one T cell receptor beta chain sequence. Its antigen is unknown. At one end, the junction sequence differs from germline, possibly due to a read error. This sample was included in a study of cytomegalovirus exposure and HLA in healthy donors. Study-level information: Drawn from HLA-typed donors, around 85 million unique TCRs were held in an early data release.

The PCR used 60 Vbeta and 13 Jbeta primers. Clones were sequenced by immunoSEQ multiplex PCR, and TCRdb holds only the in-frame ones, with some missing. Here the sample spans about 120,000 clones, 80% being singletons. The length of the CDR3 is 14 residues. The germline V gene has CDR1 MNHEY and CDR2 SVGAGI. The donors (healthy individuals) were bone marrow donors. Study-level findings and limits: A later analysis found TCR association rates differed by HLA locus, highest for DRB1 and lowest for HLA-C. Later findings reportedly placed an Asian-associated ancestry cluster below the roughly 690-donor mean for N-insertions.

The chain combines TRBV6-5 with TRBJ2-4; a possible D gene is TRBD2 (5 bases). The TCR originated in a man younger than 45 in good health and CMV-seropositive. The sample consisted of PBMCs. The CDR3 coding sequence is TGTGCCAGCAGTTTATCCCCGGGAAAAAACAGTCAGTACTTC. Translating it yields CASSLSPGKNSQYF.